This T cell receptor beta chain was obtained from a study of cytomegalovirus exposure and HLA in healthy donors. Turning to the study itself: Counted in an early data release were roughly 87 million unique TCRs from HLA-typed donors. Study-wide results and limits: The HLA-A and HLA-B alleles of most subjects were reportedly predicted accurately from TCR beta sequences. Published work reported that the classifier diagnosed cytomegalovirus status with high specificity and sensitivity.

On this clone itself: Its antigen is currently unknown.

Vbeta (60) and Jbeta (13) primers were used in the PCR. The table came from immunoSEQ multiplex PCR; TCRdb's copy has only in-frame clones and leaves some out. The sample carries some 110,000 clones, about 80% recorded once. This TCR was sampled from a man younger than 40 in good health and CMV-seronegative. The sample taken for sequencing was PBMCs.

The CDR3 sequence: CASSLWSSTGVGNTGELFF. The CDR3 bases are TGTGCCAGCAGTTTATGGTCCTCTACAGGGGTGGGGAACACCGGGGAGCTGTTTTTT. The chain recombines TRBV27 with TRBJ2-2; 7 bases fit TRBD1. Germline V gene sequence: CDR1 MNHEY, CDR2 SMNVEV (reference sequence). This CDR3 has 19 residues. J was trimmed by 1 base and V by 1 base; bases with no gene match: 12.